One and the same sample provided the 5 T cell receptor beta chains below, sequenced in a study of cytomegalovirus exposure and HLA in healthy donors. Researchers ran the PCR with 60 Vbeta and 13 Jbeta primers. Profiling relied on immunoSEQ multiplex PCR, and the TCRdb table lists in-frame clones only, not all of them. Here the sample spans a few hundred thousand clones, roughly 80% being singletons. Material: PBMCs. All receptors derive from a girl under 10 years old in good health and CMV-seronegative.

The chain employs TRBV6-1 and TRBJ2-7; 7 nucleotides align to TRBD2. Germline values: CDR1 MNHNS, CDR2 SASEGT. The CDR3 length is 14 residues. Trimming removed 7 bases from V and 3 bases from J; junction bases left unmatched: 9. Here the CDR3 reads CASTQKAGVYEQYF. In DNA form, the CDR3 reads TGTGCCAGCACCCAAAAGGCGGGGGTCTACGAGCAGTACTTC.

The chain carries TRBV2 and TRBJ1-2; D gene unclear. The V end was cut by 8 bases, the J end by 3 bases, with 13 bases between. The CDR3 extends over 13 amino acids. Germline CDR1 reads SNHLY; CDR2 reads FYNNEI. The CDR3: CASQIDMDYGYTF. The CDR3 DNA is TGTGCCAGCCAGATAGACATGGACTATGGCTACACCTTC.

This clone showed up just a few times. The gene calls are TRBV7-9 and TRBJ1-4, with unresolved D. CDR1 is SEHNR and CDR2 is FQNEAQ in the germline V gene (reference sequence). The CDR3 is 16 residues long. V was trimmed by 5 bases and J by 7 bases, leaving 20 bases between them. This CDR3 reads CASSPARGVEAEKLFF. DNA of the CDR3: TGTGCCAGCAGCCCCGCACGCGGGGTGGAAGCTGAAAAACTGTTTTTT.

The chain links TRBV29-1 to TRBJ1-1; D is perhaps TRBD1 (6 bases). CDR1 is SQVTM, CDR2 ANQGSEA, per germline. The germline V and J ends were trimmed by 4 bases and 1 base, with 10 bases remaining between them. This CDR3 contains 13 residues. In DNA form, the CDR3 reads TGCAGCGTTGTTCGACAGGCGAACACTGAAGCTTTCTTT. As protein: CSVVRQANTEAFF.

The chain employs TRBV9 and TRBJ1-6; TRBD1 agrees at 10 bases. This CDR3 has 15 amino acids. The germline V gene encodes CDR1 SGDLS and CDR2 YYNGEE. Trimming removed 2 bases from V and 10 bases from J; junction bases left unmatched: 6. In DNA, the CDR3 is TGTGCCAGCAGCGTGGGGACAGGGGTTGGGTCACCCCTCCACTTT. This sequence encodes CASSVGTGVGSPLHF.